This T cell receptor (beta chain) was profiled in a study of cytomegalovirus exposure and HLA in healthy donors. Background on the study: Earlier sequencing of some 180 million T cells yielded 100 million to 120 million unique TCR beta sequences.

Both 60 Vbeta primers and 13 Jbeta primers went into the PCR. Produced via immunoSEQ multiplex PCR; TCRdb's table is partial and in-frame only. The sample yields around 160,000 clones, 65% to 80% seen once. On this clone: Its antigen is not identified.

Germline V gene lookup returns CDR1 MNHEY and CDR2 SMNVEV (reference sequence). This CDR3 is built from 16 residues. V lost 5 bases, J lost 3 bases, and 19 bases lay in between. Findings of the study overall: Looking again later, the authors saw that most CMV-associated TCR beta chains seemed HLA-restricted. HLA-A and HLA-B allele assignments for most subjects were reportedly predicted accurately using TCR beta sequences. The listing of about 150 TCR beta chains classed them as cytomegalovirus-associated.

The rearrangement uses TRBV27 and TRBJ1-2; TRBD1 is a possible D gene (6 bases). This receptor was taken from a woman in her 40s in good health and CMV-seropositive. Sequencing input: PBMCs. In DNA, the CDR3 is TGTGCCAGCAGTCCGACCCCCAGGGCAGGGGACTATGGCTACACCTTC. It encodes CASSPTPRAGDYGYTF.